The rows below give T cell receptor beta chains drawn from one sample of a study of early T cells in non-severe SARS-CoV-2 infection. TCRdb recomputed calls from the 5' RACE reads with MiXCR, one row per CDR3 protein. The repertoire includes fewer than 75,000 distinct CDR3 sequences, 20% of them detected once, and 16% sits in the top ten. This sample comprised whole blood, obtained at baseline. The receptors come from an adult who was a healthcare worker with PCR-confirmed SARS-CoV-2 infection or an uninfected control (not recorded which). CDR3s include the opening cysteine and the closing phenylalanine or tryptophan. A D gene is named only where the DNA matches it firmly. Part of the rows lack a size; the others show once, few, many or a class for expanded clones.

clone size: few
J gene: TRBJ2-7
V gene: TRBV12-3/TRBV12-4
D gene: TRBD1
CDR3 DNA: TGTGCCAGCAGTTTTAAGACAGGGGGCCTCGACGAGCAGTACTTC
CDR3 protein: CASSFKTGGLDEQYF

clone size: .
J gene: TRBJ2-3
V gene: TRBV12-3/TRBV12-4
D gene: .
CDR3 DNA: TGTGCCAGCAGGACTAGCACAGATACGCAGTATTTT
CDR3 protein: CASRTSTDTQYF

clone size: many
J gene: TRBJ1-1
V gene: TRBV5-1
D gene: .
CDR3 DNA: TGCGCCAGCAGCCCGAACCAACCACAACAGGGTTCGTCAACTTTCTTT
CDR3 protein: CASSPNQPQQGSSTFF

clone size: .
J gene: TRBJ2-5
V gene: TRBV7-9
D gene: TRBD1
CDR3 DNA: TGTGCCAGCAGCACTAGACAGGGCCAAGAGACCCAGTACTTC
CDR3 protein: CASSTRQGQETQYF

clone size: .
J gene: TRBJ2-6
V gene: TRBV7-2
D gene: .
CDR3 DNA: TGTGCCAGCAGCTTAGTCGGGGCGCGAGGGGCCAACGTCCTGACTTTC
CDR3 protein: CASSLVGARGANVLTF

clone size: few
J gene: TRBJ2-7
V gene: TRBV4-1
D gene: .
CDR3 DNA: TGCGCCAGCAGCCCTTCGGCCACCCCGAGGAGCTCCTACGAGCAGTACTTC
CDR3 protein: CASSPSATPRSSYEQYF

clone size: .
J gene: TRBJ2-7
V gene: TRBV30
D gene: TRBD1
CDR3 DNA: TGTGCCTGGGCGAGGGGACAGGGGGCGAGCGAGCAGTACTTC
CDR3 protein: CAWARGQGASEQYF

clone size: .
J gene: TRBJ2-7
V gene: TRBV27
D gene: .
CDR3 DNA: TGTGCCAGCAGTTTATCTTTCCAGGGAAAAGTCTACGAGCAGTACTTC
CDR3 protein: CASSLSFQGKVYEQYF

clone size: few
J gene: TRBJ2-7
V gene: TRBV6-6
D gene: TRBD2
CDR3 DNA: TGTGCCAGCAGGAAGGGACTAGCGGGGGGACCCGAGCAGTACTTC
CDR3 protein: CASRKGLAGGPEQYF

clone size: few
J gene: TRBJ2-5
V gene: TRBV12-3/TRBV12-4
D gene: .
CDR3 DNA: TGTGCCAGCCGACCCTCGGGTCAAGAGACCCAGTACTTC
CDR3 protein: CASRPSGQETQYF

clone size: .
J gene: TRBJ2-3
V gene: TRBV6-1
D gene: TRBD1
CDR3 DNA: TGTGCCAGCAGTCCGCAGGGGGCAGACCCCACAGATACGCAGTATTTT
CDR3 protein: CASSPQGADPTDTQYF

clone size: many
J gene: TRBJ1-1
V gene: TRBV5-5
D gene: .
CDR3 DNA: TGTGCCAGCAGCTCCTCATACACTGAAGCTTTCTTT
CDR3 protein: CASSSSYTEAFF

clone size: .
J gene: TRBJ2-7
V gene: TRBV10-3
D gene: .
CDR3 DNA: TGTGCCATCAGTGACGGCAAGGAGCACGAGCAGTACTTC
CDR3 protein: CAISDGKEHEQYF

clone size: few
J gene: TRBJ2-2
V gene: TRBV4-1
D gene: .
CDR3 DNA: TGCGCCAGCAGCCAGTCCGGCGGGACCGGGGAGCTGTTTTTT
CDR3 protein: CASSQSGGTGELFF

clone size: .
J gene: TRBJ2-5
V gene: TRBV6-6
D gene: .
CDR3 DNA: TGTGCCAGCAGTTATGTGCGGAAGACTCAAGAGACCCAGTACTTC
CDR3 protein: CASSYVRKTQETQYF

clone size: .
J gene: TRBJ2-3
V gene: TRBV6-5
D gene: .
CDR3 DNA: TGTGCCAGCAGGCTGAACCAGGGCTTTCGGAAAGACACGCAGTATTTT
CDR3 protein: CASRLNQGFRKDTQYF

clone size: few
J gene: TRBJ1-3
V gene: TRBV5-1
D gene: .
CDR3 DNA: TGCGCCAGCAGCAAGACGCTTGGGCGGGACGGATCTGGAAACACCATATATTTT
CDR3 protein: CASSKTLGRDGSGNTIYF

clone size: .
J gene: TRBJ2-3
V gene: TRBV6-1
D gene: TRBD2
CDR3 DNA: TGTGCCAGCAGTGAAGTAAGGACTAGCGGGGGGCCAGGTACGCAGTATTTT
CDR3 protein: CASSEVRTSGGPGTQYF

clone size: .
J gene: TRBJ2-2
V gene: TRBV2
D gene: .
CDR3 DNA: TGTGCCAGCAGTACCCACACCGGGGAGCTGTTTTTT
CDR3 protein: CASSTHTGELFF

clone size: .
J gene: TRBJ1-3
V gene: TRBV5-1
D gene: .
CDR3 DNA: TGCGCCAGCAGCCCAGGGGCCTCTGGAAACACCATATATTTT
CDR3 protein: CASSPGASGNTIYF

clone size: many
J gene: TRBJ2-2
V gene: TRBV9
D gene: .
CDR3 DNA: TGTGCCAGCAGCACGAACACCGGGGAGCTGTTTTTT
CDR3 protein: CASSTNTGELFF

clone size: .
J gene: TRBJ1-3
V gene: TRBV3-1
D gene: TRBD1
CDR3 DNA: TGTGCCAGCAGCCGGGACAGCTCTGGAAACACCATATATTTT
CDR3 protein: CASSRDSSGNTIYF

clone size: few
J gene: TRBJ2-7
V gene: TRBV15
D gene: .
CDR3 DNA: TGTGCCACCAGCAGAGGTATCGGTTACGAGCAGTACTTC
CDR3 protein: CATSRGIGYEQYF

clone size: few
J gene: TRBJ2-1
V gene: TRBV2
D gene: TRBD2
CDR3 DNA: TGTGCCAGCGGGACTAGCGGGGGGCTCTACAATGAGCAGTTCTTC
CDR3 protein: CASGTSGGLYNEQFF

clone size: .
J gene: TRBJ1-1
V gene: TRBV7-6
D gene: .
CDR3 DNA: TGTGCCAGCAGCGCGGGAGTGAACACTGAAGCTTTCTTT
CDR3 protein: CASSAGVNTEAFF